The clone carrying this T cell receptor (beta chain) has only one observation. In the original workflow: The authors estimated nucleated cell counts from reference gene primer amplification. Clones were read by immunoSEQ multiplex PCR, and TCRdb kept only the in-frame ones, dropping some. V and J calls and clone size are as listed in that table; D and trimming were resolved from the DNA. The sample lists about 60,000 clones; over 80% were seen once. CDR3 length: 16 residues. Per germline, CDR1 SGHAT and CDR2 FQNNGV. The trim removed 5 bases at V and 4 bases at J, leaving 10 bases unmatched. This record belongs to a study of blood T cell repertoires in COVID-19. Background on the study: Spain, Italy and the United States supplied samples that represented acute and convalescent COVID-19. Sources were T cells, B-cell-depleted T cells, or PBMCs; the material itself was cDNA or gDNA.

The sequencing sample was made of peripheral blood. The sequence was obtained from a man aged 25 to 40 with COVID-19, enrolled during active disease. V is TRBV11-2 and J is TRBJ2-2; 7 nucleotides align to TRBD1. The CDR3 here is CASSTLTGRGTGELFF. The DNA for the CDR3 is TGTGCCAGCAGCACCCTGACAGGGCGCGGCACCGGGGAGCTGTTTTTT.